The sequence of this T cell receptor beta chain was determined in a study of cytomegalovirus exposure and HLA in healthy donors. Study observations and caveats: A later analysis linked a missense DCLRE1C variant to TCR beta V- and J-gene trimming. Data from an earlier analysis indicated that most TCR beta V segments were productive either about 90% or about 30% of the time.

A note on this clone: The antigen is undetermined.

Sampled while nominally healthy, donors likely had unrecorded immune exposures. This PCR relied on a set of 60 Vbeta primers and 13 Jbeta primers. Produced via immunoSEQ multiplex PCR; TCRdb's table is partial and in-frame only. The sample has about 190,000 clones, less than 85% seen once. This CDR3 contains 17 residues. V lost 2 bases to trimming and J lost 4 bases; unmatched junction nucleotides: 12. Per germline, CDR1 GTSNPN and CDR2 SVGIG (reference sequence). The receptor's source is a man under 40 in good health and CMV-seropositive. Sequenced: PBMCs. V is TRBV30 and J is TRBJ2-5; 11 bases agree with TRBD2. CDR3 protein: CAWSPRPHSGRGETQYF. CDR3 nucleotides: TGTGCCTGGAGTCCTCGACCCCATAGCGGGAGGGGAGAGACCCAGTACTTC.